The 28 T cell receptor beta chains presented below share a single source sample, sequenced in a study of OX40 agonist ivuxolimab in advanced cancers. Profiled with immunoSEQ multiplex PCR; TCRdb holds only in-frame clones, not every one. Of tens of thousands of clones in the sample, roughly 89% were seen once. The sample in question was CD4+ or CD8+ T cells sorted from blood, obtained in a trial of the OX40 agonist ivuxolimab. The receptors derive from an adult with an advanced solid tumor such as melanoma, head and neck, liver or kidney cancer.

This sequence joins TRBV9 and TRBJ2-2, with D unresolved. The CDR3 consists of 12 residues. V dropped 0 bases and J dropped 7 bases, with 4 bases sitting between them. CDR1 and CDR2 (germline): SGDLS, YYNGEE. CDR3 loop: CASSVALGELFF. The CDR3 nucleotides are TGTGCCAGCAGCGTAGCCCTCGGGGAGCTGTTTTTT.

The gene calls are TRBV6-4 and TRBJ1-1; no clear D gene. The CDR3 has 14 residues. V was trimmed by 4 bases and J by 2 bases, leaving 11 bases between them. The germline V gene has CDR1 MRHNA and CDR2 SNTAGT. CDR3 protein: CASSVQHQNTEAFF. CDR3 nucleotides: TGTGCCAGCAGTGTGCAGCACCAAAACACTGAAGCTTTCTTT.

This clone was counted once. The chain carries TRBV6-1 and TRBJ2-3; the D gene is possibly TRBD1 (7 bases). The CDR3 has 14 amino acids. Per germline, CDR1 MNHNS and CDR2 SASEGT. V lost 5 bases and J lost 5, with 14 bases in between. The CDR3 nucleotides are TGTGCCAGCAGTCCAGGGGGGCGGGGAGATACGCAGTATTTT. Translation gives CASSPGGRGDTQYF.

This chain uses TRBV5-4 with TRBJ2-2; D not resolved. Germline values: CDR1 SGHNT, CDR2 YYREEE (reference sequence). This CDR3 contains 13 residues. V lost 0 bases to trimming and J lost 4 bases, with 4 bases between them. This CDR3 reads CASSLVGTGELFF. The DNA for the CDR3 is TGTGCCAGCAGCTTGGTTGGCACCGGGGAGCTGTTTTTT.

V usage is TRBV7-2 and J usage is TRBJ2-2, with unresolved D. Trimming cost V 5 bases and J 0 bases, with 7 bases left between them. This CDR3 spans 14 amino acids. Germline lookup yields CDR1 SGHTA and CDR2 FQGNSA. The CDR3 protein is CASSPGPNTGELFF. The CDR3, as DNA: TGTGCCAGCAGCCCCGGACCGAACACCGGGGAGCTGTTTTTT. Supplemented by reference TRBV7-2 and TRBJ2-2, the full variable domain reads GAGVSQSPSNKVTEKGKDVELRCDPISGHTALYWYRQSLGQGLEFLIYFQGNSAPDKSGLPSDRFSAERTGGSVSTLTIQRTQQEDSAVYLCASSPGPNTGELFFGEGSRLTVL.

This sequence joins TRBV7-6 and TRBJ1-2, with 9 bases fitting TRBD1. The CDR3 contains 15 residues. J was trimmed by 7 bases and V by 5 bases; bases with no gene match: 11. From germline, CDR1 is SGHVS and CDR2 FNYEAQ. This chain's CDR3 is CASSKTDRGVIGYTF. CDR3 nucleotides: TGTGCCAGCAGCAAAACGGACAGGGGAGTGATTGGCTACACCTTC.

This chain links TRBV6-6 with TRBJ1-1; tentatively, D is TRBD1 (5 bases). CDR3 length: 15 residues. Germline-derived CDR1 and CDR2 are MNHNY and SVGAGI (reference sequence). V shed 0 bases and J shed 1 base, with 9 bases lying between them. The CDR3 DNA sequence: TGTGCCAGCAGTTACTCAAACCAGGGGAACACTGAAGCTTTCTTT. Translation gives CASSYSNQGNTEAFF.

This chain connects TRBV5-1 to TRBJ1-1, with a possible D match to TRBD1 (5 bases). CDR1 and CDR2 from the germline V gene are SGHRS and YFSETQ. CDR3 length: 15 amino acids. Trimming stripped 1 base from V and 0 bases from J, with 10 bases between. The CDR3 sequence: CASSLWGNMNTEAFF. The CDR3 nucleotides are TGCGCCAGCAGCTTGTGGGGCAACATGAACACTGAAGCTTTCTTT. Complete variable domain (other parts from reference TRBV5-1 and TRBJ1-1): KAGVTQTPRYLIKTRGQQVTLSCSPISGHRSVSWYQQTPGQGLQFLFEYFSETQRNKGNFPGRFSGRQFSNSRSEMNVSTLELGDSALYLCASSLWGNMNTEAFFGQGTRLTVV.

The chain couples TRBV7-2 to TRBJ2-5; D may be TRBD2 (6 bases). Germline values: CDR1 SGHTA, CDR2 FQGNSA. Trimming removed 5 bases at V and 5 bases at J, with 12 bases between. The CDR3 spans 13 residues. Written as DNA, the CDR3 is TGTGCCAGCAGCCCTACGGGAGTGGAGACCCAGTACTTC. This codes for CASSPTGVETQYF.

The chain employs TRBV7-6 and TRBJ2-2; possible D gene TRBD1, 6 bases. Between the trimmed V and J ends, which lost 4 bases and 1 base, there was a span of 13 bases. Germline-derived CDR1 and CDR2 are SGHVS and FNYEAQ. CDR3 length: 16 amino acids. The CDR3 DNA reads TGTGCCAGCAGCTGGACAGCCCTCGGGAACACCGGGGAGCTGTTTTTT. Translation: CASSWTALGNTGELFF.

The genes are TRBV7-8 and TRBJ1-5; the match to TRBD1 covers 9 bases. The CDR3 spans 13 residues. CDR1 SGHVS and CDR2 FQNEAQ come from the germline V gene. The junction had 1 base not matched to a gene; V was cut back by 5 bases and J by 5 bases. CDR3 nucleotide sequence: TGTGCCAGCAGCCGACAGGGGGATCAGCCCCAGCATTTT. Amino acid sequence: CASSRQGDQPQHF.

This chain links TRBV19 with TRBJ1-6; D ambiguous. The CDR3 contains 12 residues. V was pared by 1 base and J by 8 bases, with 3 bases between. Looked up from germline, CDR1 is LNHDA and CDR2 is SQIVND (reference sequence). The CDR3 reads CASSIADSPLHF. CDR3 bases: TGTGCCAGTAGTATAGCGGATTCACCCCTCCACTTT.

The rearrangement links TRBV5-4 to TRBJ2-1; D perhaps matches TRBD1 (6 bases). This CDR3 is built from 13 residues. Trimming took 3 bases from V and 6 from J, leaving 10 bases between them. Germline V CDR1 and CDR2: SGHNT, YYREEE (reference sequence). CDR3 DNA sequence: TGTGCCAGCAGCTCCCCAGGGGTCAATGAGCAGTTCTTC. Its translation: CASSSPGVNEQFF.

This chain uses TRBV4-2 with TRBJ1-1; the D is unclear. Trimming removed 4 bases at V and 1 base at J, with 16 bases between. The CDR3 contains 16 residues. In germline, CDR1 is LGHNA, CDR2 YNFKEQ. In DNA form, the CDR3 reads TGTGCCAGCAGCCTTCATGAGGCCAGTCAGAACACTGAAGCTTTCTTT. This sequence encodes CASSLHEASQNTEAFF.

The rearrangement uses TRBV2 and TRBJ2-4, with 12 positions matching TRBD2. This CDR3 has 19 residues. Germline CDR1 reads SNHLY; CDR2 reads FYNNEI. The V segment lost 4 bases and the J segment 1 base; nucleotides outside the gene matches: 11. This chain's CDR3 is CASSVEAPLAGGAKNIQYF. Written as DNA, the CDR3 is TGTGCCAGCAGTGTAGAGGCGCCGCTAGCGGGAGGGGCCAAAAACATTCAGTACTTC.

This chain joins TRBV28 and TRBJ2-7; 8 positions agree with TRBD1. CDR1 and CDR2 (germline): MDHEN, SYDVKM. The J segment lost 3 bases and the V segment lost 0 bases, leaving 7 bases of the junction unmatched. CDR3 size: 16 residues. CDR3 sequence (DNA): TGTGCCAGCAGTTTATGGAACCTACAGGGGGACTACGAGCAGTACTTC. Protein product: CASSLWNLQGDYEQYF. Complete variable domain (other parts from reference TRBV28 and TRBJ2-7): DVKVTQSSRYLVKRTGEKVFLECVQDMDHENMFWYRQDPGLGLRLIYFSYDVKMKEKGDIPEGYSVSREKKERFSLILESASTNQTSMYLCASSLWNLQGDYEQYFGPGTRLTVT.

CDR3 residues: CASSPRTASSGANVLTF. CDR3 nucleotides: TGTGCCAGCAGCCCCCGGACTGCCAGCTCTGGGGCCAACGTCCTGACTTTC. This rearrangement joins TRBV9 to TRBJ2-6; maybe TRBD2 (5 bases). This CDR3 comprises 17 residues. V was clipped by 4 bases and J by 0 bases, with 14 bases between them. The germline V gene has CDR1 SGDLS and CDR2 YYNGEE. Together with reference TRBV9 and TRBJ2-6, the CDR3 gives the full variable domain: DSGVTQTPKHLITATGQRVTLRCSPRSGDLSVYWYQQSLDQGLQFLIQYYNGEERAKGNILERFSAQQFPDLHSELNLSSLELGDSALYFCASSPRTASSGANVLTFGAGSRLTVL.

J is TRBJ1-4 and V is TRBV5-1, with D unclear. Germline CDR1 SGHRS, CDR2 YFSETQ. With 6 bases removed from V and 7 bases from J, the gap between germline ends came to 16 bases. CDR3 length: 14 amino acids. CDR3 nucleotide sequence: TGCGCCAGCATGGACTCATTAAACGGTGAAAAACTGTTTTTT. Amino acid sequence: CASMDSLNGEKLFF.

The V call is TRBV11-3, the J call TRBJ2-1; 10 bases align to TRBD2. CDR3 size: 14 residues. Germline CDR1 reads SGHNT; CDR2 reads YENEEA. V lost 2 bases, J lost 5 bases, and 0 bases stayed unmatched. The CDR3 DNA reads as TGTGCCAGCAGCTTAACTAGCGGGGACAATGAGCAGTTCTTC. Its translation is CASSLTSGDNEQFF.

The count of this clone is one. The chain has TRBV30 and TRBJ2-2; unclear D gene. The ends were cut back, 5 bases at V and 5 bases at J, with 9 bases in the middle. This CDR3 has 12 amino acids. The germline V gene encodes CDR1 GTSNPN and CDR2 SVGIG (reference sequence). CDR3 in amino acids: CAWGSRTGELFF. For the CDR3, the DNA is TGTGCCTGGGGTTCCCGGACCGGGGAGCTGTTTTTT.

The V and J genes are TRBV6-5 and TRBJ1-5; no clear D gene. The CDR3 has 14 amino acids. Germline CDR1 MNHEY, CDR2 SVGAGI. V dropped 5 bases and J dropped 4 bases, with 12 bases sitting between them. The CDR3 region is CASSPDGINQPQHF. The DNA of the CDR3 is TGTGCCAGCAGTCCCGACGGAATAAATCAGCCCCAGCATTTT.

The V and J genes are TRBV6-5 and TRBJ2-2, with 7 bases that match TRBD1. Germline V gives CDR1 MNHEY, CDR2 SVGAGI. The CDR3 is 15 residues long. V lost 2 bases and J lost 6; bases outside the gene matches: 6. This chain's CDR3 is CASSYRQGVPGELFF. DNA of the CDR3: TGTGCCAGCAGTTACCGCCAGGGGGTCCCCGGGGAGCTGTTTTTT.

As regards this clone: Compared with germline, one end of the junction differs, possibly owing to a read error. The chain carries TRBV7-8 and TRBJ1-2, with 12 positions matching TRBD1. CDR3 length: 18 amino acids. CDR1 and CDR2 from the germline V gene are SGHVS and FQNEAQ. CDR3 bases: TGTGCCAGCAGTTTAGGGGCGGGACAGGGGGCGATTGGTGGTGGCTACACCTTC. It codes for CASSLGAGQGAIGGGYTF.

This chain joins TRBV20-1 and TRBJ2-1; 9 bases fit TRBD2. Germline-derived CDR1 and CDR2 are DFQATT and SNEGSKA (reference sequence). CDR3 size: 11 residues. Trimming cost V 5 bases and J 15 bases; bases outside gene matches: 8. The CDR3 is CSAQHRTSAFF. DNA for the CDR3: TGCAGTGCTCAACACCGGACTAGCGCGTTCTTC.

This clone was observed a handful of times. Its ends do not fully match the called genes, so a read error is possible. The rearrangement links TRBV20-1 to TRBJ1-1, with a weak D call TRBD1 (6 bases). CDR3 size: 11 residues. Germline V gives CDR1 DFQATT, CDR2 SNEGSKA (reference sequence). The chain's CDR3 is CSARDRRQDTF. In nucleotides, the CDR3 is TGCAGTGCTAGAGATCGGCGACAGGACACTTTT.

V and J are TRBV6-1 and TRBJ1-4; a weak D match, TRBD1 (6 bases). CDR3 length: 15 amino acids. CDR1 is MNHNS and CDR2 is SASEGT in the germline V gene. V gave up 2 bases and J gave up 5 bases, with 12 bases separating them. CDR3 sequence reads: CASSEIFQGNEKLFF. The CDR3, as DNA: TGTGCCAGCAGTGAAATTTTCCAGGGGAATGAAAAACTGTTTTTT.

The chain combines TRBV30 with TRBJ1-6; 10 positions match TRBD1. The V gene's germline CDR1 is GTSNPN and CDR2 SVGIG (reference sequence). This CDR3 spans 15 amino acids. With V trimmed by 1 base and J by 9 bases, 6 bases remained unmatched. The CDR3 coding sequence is TGTGCCTGGAGTGCGGGACAGGGGTCGGGTTCACCCCTCCACTTT. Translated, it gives CAWSAGQGSGSPLHF.

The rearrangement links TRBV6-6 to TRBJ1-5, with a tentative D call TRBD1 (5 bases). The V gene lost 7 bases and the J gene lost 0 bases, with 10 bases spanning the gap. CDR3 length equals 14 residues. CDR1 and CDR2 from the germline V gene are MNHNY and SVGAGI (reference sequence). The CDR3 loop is CASKLGHSNQPQHF. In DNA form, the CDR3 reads TGTGCCAGCAAGTTAGGACATAGCAATCAGCCCCAGCATTTT.